This note documents a single TCR beta chain sequence. This entry belongs to a study of OX40 agonist ivuxolimab in advanced cancers. Germline assignment: CDR1 LGHNA and CDR2 YNFKEQ. The CDR3 sequence is 15 residues long. The ends were cut back, 4 bases at V and 4 bases at J, with 13 bases in the middle. Some clones are missing from TCRdb's copy, which holds only in-frame ones; the method was immunoSEQ multiplex PCR. The sample carries under 90,000 clones, more than 80% recorded once. The source material was CD4+ or CD8+ T cells sorted from blood, sampled in a trial of the OX40 agonist ivuxolimab. This sequence joins TRBV4-2 and TRBJ2-2, with a weak D call TRBD2 (7 bases). This receptor was obtained from an adult with an advanced solid tumor such as melanoma, head and neck, liver or kidney cancer. CDR3 DNA sequence: TGTGCCAGCAGCCTAGGGGGGGCCCTCACCGGGGAGCTGTTTTTT. It specifies CASSLGGALTGELFF.